The 28 T cell receptor beta chains reported below all come from one sample, sequenced in a study of blood T cell repertoires in COVID-19. Using immunoSEQ multiplex PCR, the repertoire was profiled, and TCRdb retains in-frame clones only, with some absent. The sample includes fewer than 300,000 clones, about 88% of them seen just once. Sequences were obtained from peripheral blood. The receptors shown here come from a woman in her forties who had recovered from COVID-19.

This rearrangement joins TRBV7-2 to TRBJ1-1; D remains ambiguous. The CDR3 extends over 13 amino acids. Per germline, CDR1 SGHTA and CDR2 FQGNSA. V gave up 5 bases and J gave up 8 bases, with 15 bases separating them. The CDR3, as DNA: TGTGCCAGCAGCACAGCAATTGTCCAAGAAGCTTTCTTT. It specifies CASSTAIVQEAFF. The complete variable domain, with remaining parts taken from reference TRBV7-2 and TRBJ1-1, reads GAGVSQSPSNKVTEKGKDVELRCDPISGHTALYWYRQSLGQGLEFLIYFQGNSAPDKSGLPSDRFSAERTGGSVSTLTIQRTQQEDSAVYLCASSTAIVQEAFFGQGTRLTVV.

V is TRBV5-8 and J is TRBJ2-1; 7 bases line up with TRBD2. This CDR3 is 16 amino acids long. Germline assignment: CDR1 SGHTS and CDR2 YDEGEE. V dropped 4 bases and J dropped 5; count of bases not matched to a gene: 12. CDR3 residues: CASSPGPGLGDNEQFF. The CDR3 DNA reads TGTGCCAGCAGCCCCGGACCCGGACTAGGGGACAATGAGCAGTTCTTC.

The genes are TRBV7-2 and TRBJ2-7, with 8 bases identical to TRBD2. V gave up 4 bases and J gave up 3 bases; unmatched junction bases: 8. The CDR3 loop spans 15 amino acids. CDR1 and CDR2 (germline): SGHTA, FQGNSA. CDR3: CASSSRGGHGYEQYF. DNA of the CDR3: TGTGCCAGCAGCTCCCGGGGGGGACACGGCTACGAGCAGTACTTC. The full variable domain, rest sourced from reference TRBV7-2 and TRBJ2-7, is GAGVSQSPSNKVTEKGKDVELRCDPISGHTALYWYRQSLGQGLEFLIYFQGNSAPDKSGLPSDRFSAERTGGSVSTLTIQRTQQEDSAVYLCASSSRGGHGYEQYFGPGTRLTVT.

This chain links TRBV5-4 with TRBJ1-4; 7 bases are a match to TRBD1. The CDR3 has 14 residues. The V gene's germline CDR1 is SGHNT and CDR2 YYREEE (reference sequence). The ends lost 0 bases at V and 8 bases at J; junction bases unmatched: 4. As DNA, the CDR3 is TGTGCCAGCAGCTTGGGAAGGGGGCAGGAAAAACTGTTTTTT. Its protein is CASSLGRGQEKLFF.

The chain uses TRBV30 and TRBJ1-1; D unclear. The CDR3 runs to 11 residues. Trimming removed 1 base at V and 6 bases at J, with 6 bases between. Germline CDR1 is GTSNPN and CDR2 is SVGIG (reference sequence). The CDR3 bases are TGTGCCTGGAGTGACCAGTCTGAAGCTTTCTTT. This translates into CAWSDQSEAFF.

The chain recombines TRBV30 with TRBJ1-4, with 9 bases identical to TRBD1. Trimming took 1 base from V and 3 from J; bases not matched to a gene: 3. CDR3 length: 15 amino acids. CDR1 and CDR2 from the germline V gene are GTSNPN and SVGIG (reference sequence). The CDR3 DNA sequence: TGTGCCTGGAGTGGGACAGGGGCACCTAATGAAAAACTGTTTTTT. Translation gives CAWSGTGAPNEKLFF.

This chain connects TRBV7-9 to TRBJ2-1; tentative D call: TRBD1 (6 bases). The V end was cut by 5 bases, the J end by 10 bases, with 15 bases between. CDR1 is SEHNR, CDR2 FQNEAQ, per germline (reference sequence). The CDR3 has 13 residues. CDR3 sequence: CASSQEGGWEQFF. The CDR3 DNA reads TGTGCCAGCAGCCAGGAAGGGGGATGGGAGCAGTTCTTC.

This chain connects TRBV12-3 or TRBV12-4 to TRBJ1-5; D remains ambiguous. The CDR3 consists of 13 residues. Between the trimmed V and J ends, which lost 3 bases and 5 bases, there was a span of 8 bases. CDR3 in amino acids: CASSLAAYQPQHF. In DNA form, the CDR3 reads TGTGCCAGCAGTTTGGCGGCCTATCAGCCCCAGCATTTT.

CDR3 DNA: TGTGCCAGCTCGGTTGGGGGCGAAGCTTTCTTT. Residues: CASSVGGEAFF. The chain carries TRBV18 and TRBJ1-1; D might be TRBD1 (6 bases). Trimming cost V 6 bases and J 8 bases, with 10 bases left between them. The CDR3 consists of 11 residues. CDR1 and CDR2 (germline): KGHSH, LQKENI.

Only a few counts were recorded for this clone. The V call is TRBV5-1, the J call TRBJ2-5, with 12 bases fitting TRBD2. Unmatched junction bases numbered 17, after V lost 3 bases and J lost 5 bases. The V gene's germline CDR1 is SGHRS and CDR2 YFSETQ. The CDR3 has 19 residues. The CDR3 DNA follows: TGCGCCAGCAGCTCCGCTAGCGGGAGGGCCTATCGGGCCGAGGAGACCCAGTACTTC. Protein: CASSSASGRAYRAEETQYF.

This clone was observed a handful of times. The chain employs TRBV7-9 and TRBJ1-6; maybe TRBD1 (6 bases). The CDR3 has 15 residues. The germline V and J ends were trimmed by 4 bases and 8 bases, with 15 bases remaining between them. CDR1 and CDR2 from the germline V gene are SEHNR and FQNEAQ (reference sequence). The CDR3 here is CASSSLDRLHSPLHF. CDR3 bases: TGTGCCAGCAGCTCCCTGGACAGACTTCATTCACCCCTCCACTTT.

The chain links TRBV18 to TRBJ1-1, with TRBD1 matching 10 bases. Losses at the gene ends were 6 bases for V and 0 bases for J; bases not matched to a gene: 13. This CDR3 is 18 amino acids long. CDR1 KGHSH and CDR2 LQKENI come from the germline V gene. The CDR3 DNA follows: TGTGCCAGCTCGCCCCGACAGGGGGCGGGGGTCATGAACACTGAAGCTTTCTTT. It encodes CASSPRQGAGVMNTEAFF.

This clone has only one observation. This chain uses TRBV7-2 with TRBJ1-4; perhaps TRBD1 as D (5 bases). CDR3 length: 15 residues. In germline, CDR1 is SGHTA, CDR2 FQGNSA. V was clipped by 0 bases and J by 4 bases, with 9 bases between them. The CDR3 nucleotides read TGTGCCAGCAGCTTAGCGGGGCTGGGTAATGAAAAACTGTTTTTT. Translated: CASSLAGLGNEKLFF.

The chain combines TRBV25-1 with TRBJ1-2, with 8 positions matching TRBD1. This CDR3 comprises 15 residues. Germline V lookup: CDR1 MGHDK, CDR2 SYGVNS. The trim removed 2 bases at V and 8 bases at J, leaving 10 bases unmatched. The CDR3 loop reads CASSEVGQALGGYTF. CDR3 in DNA: TGTGCCAGCAGTGAAGTGGGACAGGCCCTAGGGGGCTACACCTTC.

This clone was detected once. The chain links TRBV15 to TRBJ2-1; TRBD2 agrees at 11 bases. This CDR3 spans 15 amino acids. Germline CDR1 LNHNV, CDR2 YYDKDF (reference sequence). The junction had 6 bases not matched to a gene; V was cut back by 3 bases and J by 8 bases. In DNA form, the CDR3 reads TGTGCCACCAGCAGGGGACTAGCGGAGACCTATGAGCAGTTCTTC. The encoded protein is CATSRGLAETYEQFF.

This clone appeared a few times. The chain recombines TRBV9 with TRBJ1-5, with 9 bases aligning to TRBD1. V lost 3 bases, J lost 3 bases, and 4 bases stayed unmatched. The CDR3 runs 15 residues. CDR1 is SGDLS and CDR2 is YYNGEE in the germline V gene. CDR3 DNA sequence: TGTGCCAGCAGCGCCGGGACAGGGCACAATCAGCCCCAGCATTTT. It codes for CASSAGTGHNQPQHF.

The rearrangement joins TRBV5-4 to TRBJ2-7; 8 nucleotides line up with TRBD2. CDR3 length: 16 amino acids. Germline CDR1 SGHNT, CDR2 YYREEE (reference sequence). J was trimmed by 3 bases and V by 1 base; bases with no gene match: 9. The CDR3 DNA reads as TGTGCCAGCAGCTTGTTCGCCACAGCGGGGGACTACGAGCAGTACGTC. Its translation: CASSLFATAGDYEQYV.

The J gene is TRBJ2-2, the V gene TRBV24-1, with D possibly being TRBD2 (6 bases). V lost 7 bases, J lost 7 bases, and 15 bases lay in between. The germline CDR1 and CDR2 sequences are KGHDR and SFDVKD. The CDR3 is made up of 14 amino acids. CDR3 residues: CATRRGVGSGELFF. CDR3 DNA sequence: TGTGCCACCAGGAGGGGCGTCGGGAGCGGGGAGCTGTTTTTT.

The gene calls are TRBV7-3 and TRBJ2-2; the match to TRBD2 covers 13 bases. V was pared by 5 bases and J by 7 bases, with 7 bases of the junction left unmatched. The CDR3 is 16 amino acids. Germline V gives CDR1 SGHTA, CDR2 FQGTGA. The CDR3 DNA follows: TGTGCCAGCAGCCCACTAGCGGGAGGGCCTGGCGGGGAGCTGTTTTTT. Protein sequence: CASSPLAGGPGGELFF.

This rearrangement joins TRBV6-5 to TRBJ2-2; possibly TRBD2 for D (5 bases). V lost 8 bases to trimming and J lost 6 bases, with 16 bases between them. CDR3 length equals 14 residues. CDR1 is MNHEY and CDR2 is SVGAGI in the germline V gene. This CDR3 is CASGEYPRAGELFF. DNA of the CDR3: TGTGCCAGCGGGGAATACCCGAGGGCCGGGGAGCTGTTTTTT.

The V and J genes are TRBV30 and TRBJ2-6, with TRBD2 as a possible D gene (5 bases). This CDR3 contains 13 residues. V was trimmed by 7 bases and J by 6 bases, leaving 13 bases between them. The germline CDR1 and CDR2 sequences are GTSNPN and SVGIG (reference sequence). The CDR3, as DNA: TGTGCCTTCCATCGGGGAGAGGCCAACGTCCTGACTTTC. It translates to CAFHRGEANVLTF.

This clone was seen repeatedly, ten times or more. The chain combines TRBV7-8 with TRBJ2-4, with D possibly being TRBD2 (5 bases). Germline V gene lookup returns CDR1 SGHVS and CDR2 FQNEAQ. Trimming shortened V by 2 bases and J by 7 bases, and 9 bases separated the two germline ends. This CDR3 is 13 amino acids long. This chain's CDR3 is CASSLSRGNIQYF. The CDR3 nucleotides read TGTGCCAGCAGCTTATCCCGCGGGAACATTCAGTACTTC.

Regarding this clone: The same CDR3 is also encoded by other DNA sequences in this sample. The V gene is TRBV15, the J gene TRBJ1-5; D gene uncertain. Germline V gene sequence: CDR1 LNHNV, CDR2 YYDKDF (reference sequence). The CDR3 sequence is 15 residues long. Trimming cost V 0 bases and J 1 base, with 7 bases left between them. The CDR3 here is CATSRDRGSNQPQHF. The CDR3 DNA reads as TGTGCCACCAGCAGAGATCGCGGCAGCAATCAGCCCCAGCATTTT.

J is TRBJ1-4 and V is TRBV5-6; D is uncertain. Looked up from germline, CDR1 is SGHDT and CDR2 is YYEEEE. Trimming cost V 0 bases and J 8 bases, with 8 bases left between them. The CDR3 spans 13 residues. In DNA form, the CDR3 reads TGTGCCAGCAGCTTGGGGCCGGGGGAAAAACTGTTTTTT. It encodes CASSLGPGEKLFF.

This clone came up once. The V call is TRBV10-3, the J call TRBJ2-1; TRBD2 is a possible D gene (5 bases). This CDR3 contains 15 residues. Per germline, CDR1 ENHRY and CDR2 SYGVKD. V was shortened by 0 bases and J by 2 bases, with 8 bases between the two germline ends. The CDR3 sequence is CAISESLGAYNEQFF. As DNA, the CDR3 is TGTGCCATCAGTGAGTCGTTGGGAGCCTACAATGAGCAGTTCTTC.

This clone came up a few times. The chain carries TRBV7-2 and TRBJ1-2; D is perhaps TRBD1 (6 bases). CDR3 length: 14 amino acids. The ends were cut back, 0 bases at V and 7 bases at J, with 12 bases in the middle. The germline V gene has CDR1 SGHTA and CDR2 FQGNSA. The chain's CDR3 is CASSLAQGRGGYTF. CDR3 coding DNA: TGTGCCAGCAGCTTAGCCCAGGGGAGGGGTGGCTACACCTTC.

This chain joins TRBV12-3 or TRBV12-4 and TRBJ2-2; D not certain. The V end was cut by 5 bases, the J end by 7 bases, with 5 bases between. The length of the CDR3 is 11 residues. The CDR3: CASSRVGELFF. The CDR3 region has the DNA TGTGCCAGCAGTCGGGTCGGGGAGCTGTTTTTT.

This chain connects TRBV29-1 to TRBJ2-7, with a tentative D call TRBD1 (7 bases). The V end lost 4 bases, the J end lost 6 bases, and 13 bases lay between the germline ends. This CDR3 is 12 amino acids long. CDR1 and CDR2 from the germline V gene are SQVTM and ANQGSEA. The CDR3 loop is CSVGVQGGEQYF. CDR3 bases: TGCAGCGTTGGGGTCCAGGGGGGCGAGCAGTACTTC.